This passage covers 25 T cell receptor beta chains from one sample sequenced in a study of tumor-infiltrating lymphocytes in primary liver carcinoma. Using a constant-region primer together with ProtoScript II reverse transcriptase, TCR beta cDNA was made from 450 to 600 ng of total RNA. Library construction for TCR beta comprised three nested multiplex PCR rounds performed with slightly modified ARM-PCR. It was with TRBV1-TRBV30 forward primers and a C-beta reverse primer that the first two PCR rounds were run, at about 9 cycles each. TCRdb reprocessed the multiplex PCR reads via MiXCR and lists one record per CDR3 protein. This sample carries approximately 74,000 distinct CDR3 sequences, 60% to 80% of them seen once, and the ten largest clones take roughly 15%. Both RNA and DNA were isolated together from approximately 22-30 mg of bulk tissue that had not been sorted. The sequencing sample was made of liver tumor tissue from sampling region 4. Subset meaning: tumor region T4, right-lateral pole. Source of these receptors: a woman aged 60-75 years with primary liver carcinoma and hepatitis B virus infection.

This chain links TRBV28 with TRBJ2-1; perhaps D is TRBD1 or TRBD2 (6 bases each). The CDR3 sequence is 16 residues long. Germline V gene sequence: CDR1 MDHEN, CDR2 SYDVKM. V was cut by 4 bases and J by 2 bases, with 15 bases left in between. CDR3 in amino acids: CASSSPDGGTYNEQFF. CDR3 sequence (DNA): TGTGCCAGCAGTTCTCCAGACGGGGGCACCTACAATGAGCAGTTCTTC.

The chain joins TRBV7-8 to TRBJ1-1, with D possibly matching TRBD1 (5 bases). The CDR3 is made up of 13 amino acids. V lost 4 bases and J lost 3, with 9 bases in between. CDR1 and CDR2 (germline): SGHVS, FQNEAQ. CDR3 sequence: CASSSEQDTEAFF. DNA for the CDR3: TGTGCCAGCAGCTCAGAACAGGACACTGAAGCTTTCTTT.

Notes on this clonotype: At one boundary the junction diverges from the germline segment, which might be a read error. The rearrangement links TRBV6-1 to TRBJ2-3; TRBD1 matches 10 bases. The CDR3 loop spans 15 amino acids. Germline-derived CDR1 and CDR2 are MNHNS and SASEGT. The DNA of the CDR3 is TGTGCCAGCAGTGTAACGACAGGGGGCACCGATACGCAGTATTTT. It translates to CASSVTTGGTDTQYF.

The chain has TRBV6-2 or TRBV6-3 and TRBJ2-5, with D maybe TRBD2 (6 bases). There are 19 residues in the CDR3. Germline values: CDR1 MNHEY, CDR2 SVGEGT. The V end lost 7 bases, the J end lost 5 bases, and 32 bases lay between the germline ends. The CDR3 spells CASTSYGINGSSTRETQYF. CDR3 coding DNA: TGTGCCAGCACCTCCTACGGAATTAACGGGAGTTCTACTCGGGAGACCCAGTACTTC.

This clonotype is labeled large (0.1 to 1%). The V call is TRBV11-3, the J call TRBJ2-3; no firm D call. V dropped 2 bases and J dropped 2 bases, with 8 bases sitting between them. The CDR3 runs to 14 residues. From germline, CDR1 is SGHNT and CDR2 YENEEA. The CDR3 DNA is TGTGCCAGCAGCTTACGGAGAAACACAGATACGCAGTATTTT. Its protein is CASSLRRNTDTQYF. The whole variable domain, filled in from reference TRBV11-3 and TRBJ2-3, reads EAGVVQSPRYKIIEKKQPVAFWCNPISGHNTLYWYLQNLGQGPELLIRYENEEAVDDSQLPKDRFSAERLKGVDSTLKIQPAELGDSAVYLCASSLRRNTDTQYFGPGTRLTVL.

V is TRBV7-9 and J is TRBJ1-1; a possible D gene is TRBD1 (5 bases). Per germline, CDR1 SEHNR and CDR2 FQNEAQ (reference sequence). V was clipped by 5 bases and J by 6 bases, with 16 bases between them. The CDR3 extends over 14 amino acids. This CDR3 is CASSATGGKAEAFF. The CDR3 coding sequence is TGTGCCAGCAGCGCCACGGGGGGAAAGGCTGAAGCTTTCTTT.

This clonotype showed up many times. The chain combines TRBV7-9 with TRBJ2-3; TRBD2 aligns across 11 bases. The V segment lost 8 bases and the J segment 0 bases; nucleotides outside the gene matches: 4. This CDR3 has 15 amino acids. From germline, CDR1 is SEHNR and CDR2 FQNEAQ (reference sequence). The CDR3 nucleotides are TGTGCCAGCCTTCTAGCGGGAGGCAGCACAGATACGCAGTATTTT. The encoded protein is CASLLAGGSTDTQYF.

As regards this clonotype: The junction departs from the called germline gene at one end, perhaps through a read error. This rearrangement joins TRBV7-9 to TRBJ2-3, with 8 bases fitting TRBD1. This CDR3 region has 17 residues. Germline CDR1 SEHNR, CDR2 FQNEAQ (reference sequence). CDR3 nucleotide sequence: TGTGTCAGCAGCTTACAAGTTAGGACAGGGACAACAGATACGCAGTATTTT. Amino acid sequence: CVSSLQVRTGTTDTQYF.

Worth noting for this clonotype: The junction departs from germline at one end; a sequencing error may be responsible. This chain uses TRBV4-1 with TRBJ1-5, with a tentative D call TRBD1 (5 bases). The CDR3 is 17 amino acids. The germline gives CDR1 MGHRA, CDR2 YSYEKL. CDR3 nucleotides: TGCGCCAGCAGCCGCACCACGGGGGAGAATAGCAATCAGCCCCAGCACTTT. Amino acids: CASSRTTGENSNQPQHF.

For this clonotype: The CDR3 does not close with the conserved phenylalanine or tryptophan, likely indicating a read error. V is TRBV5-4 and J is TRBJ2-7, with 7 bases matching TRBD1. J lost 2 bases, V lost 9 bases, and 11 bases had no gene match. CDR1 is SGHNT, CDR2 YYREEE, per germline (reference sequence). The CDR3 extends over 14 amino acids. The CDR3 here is CAISTGTVPYEQYL. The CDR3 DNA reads TGTGCCATAAGCACCGGGACAGTCCCCTACGAGCAGTACTTA.

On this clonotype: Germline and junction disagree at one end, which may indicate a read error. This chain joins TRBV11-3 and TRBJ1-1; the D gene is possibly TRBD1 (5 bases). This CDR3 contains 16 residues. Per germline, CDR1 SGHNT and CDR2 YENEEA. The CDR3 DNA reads TGTGCCAGCAGATTAGTAGGGGAATACGGGAACACTGAAGCTTTCTTT. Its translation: CASRLVGEYGNTEAFF.

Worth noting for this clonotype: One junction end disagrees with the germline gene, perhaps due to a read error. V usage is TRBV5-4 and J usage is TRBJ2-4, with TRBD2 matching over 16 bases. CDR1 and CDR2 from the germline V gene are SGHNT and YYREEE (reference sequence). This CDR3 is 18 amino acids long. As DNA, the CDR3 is TGCGCCAACAGCCTGGGACTAGCGGGAGGGCCAGCCAAAAACATTCAGTACTTC. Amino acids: CANSLGLAGGPAKNIQYF.

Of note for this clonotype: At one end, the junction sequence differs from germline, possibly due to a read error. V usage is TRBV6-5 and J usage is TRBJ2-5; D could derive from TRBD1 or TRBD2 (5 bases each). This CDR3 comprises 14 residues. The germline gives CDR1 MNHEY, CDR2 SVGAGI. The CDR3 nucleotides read TGTTCCAGCAGGGATACTAGAGGTCAAGAGACCCAGTACTTC. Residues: CSSRDTRGQETQYF.

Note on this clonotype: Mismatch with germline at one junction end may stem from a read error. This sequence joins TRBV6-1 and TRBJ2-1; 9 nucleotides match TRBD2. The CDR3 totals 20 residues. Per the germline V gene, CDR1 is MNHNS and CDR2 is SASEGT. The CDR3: CATSLRTSETKLASYNEQFF. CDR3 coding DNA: TGTGCCACCAGCCTCCGGACTAGCGAGACGAAACTCGCCTCCTACAATGAACAGTTCTTC.

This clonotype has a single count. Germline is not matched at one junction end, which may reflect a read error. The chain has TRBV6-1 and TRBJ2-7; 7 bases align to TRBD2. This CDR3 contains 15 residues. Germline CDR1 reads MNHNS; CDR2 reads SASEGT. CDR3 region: CANSEEISGCWEQYF. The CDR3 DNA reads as TGTGCCAACAGCGAAGAGATTAGCGGGTGTTGGGAGCAGTATTTC.

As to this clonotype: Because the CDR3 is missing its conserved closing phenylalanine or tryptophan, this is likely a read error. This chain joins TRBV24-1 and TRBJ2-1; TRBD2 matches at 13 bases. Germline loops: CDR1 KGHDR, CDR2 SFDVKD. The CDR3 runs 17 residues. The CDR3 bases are TGTGCCTCCAGTGTTGGGACTAGCGGGACGCTTTACAATGAGCAGTTCTCC. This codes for CASSVGTSGTLYNEQFS.

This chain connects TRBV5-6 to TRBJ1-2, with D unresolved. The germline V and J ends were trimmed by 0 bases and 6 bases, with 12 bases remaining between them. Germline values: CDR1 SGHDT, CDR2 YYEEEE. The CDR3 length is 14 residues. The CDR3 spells CASSLARVIDGYTF. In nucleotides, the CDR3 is TGTGCCAGCAGCTTGGCCCGGGTCATTGATGGCTACACCTTC. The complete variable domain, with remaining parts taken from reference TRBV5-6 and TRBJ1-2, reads DAGVTQSPTHLIKTRGQQVTLRCSPKSGHDTVSWYQQALGQGPQFIFQYYEEEERQRGNFPDRFSGHQFPNYSSELNVNALLLGDSALYLCASSLARVIDGYTFGSGTRLTVV.

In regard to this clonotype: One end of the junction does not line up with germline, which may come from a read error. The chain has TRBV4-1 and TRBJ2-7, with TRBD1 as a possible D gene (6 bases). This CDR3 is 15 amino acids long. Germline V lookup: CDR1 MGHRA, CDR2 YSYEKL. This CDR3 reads CASSQGEQGYYEQCF. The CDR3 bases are TGCGCCAGCAGCCAAGGGGAACAGGGCTACTACGAGCAGTGCTTC.

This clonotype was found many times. DNA for the CDR3: TGTGCCTGGATCTTGAACACTGAAGCTTTCTTT. Its protein product is CAWILNTEAFF. The chain carries TRBV30 and TRBJ1-1; no clear D. The germline V gene encodes CDR1 GTSNPN and CDR2 SVGIG (reference sequence). CDR3 length equals 11 residues. V gave up 4 bases and J gave up 0 bases, with 3 bases separating them.

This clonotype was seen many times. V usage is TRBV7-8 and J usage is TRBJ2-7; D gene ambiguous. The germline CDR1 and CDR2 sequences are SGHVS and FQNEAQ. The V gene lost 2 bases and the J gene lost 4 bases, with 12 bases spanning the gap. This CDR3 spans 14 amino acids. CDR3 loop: CASSLTRRRYEQYF. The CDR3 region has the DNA TGTGCCAGCAGCTTAACTCGCCGTAGGTACGAGCAGTACTTC. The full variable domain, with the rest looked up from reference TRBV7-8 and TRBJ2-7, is GAGVSQSPRYKVAKRGQDVALRCDPISGHVSLFWYQQALGQGPEFLTYFQNEAQLDKSGLPSDRFFAERPEGSVSTLKIQRTQQEDSAVYLCASSLTRRRYEQYFGPGTRLTVT.

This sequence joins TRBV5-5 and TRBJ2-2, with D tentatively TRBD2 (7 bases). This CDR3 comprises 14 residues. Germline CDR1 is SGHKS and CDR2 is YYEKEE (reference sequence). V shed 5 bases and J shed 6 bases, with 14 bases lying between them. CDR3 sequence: CASRFGGLAGELFF. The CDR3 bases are TGTGCCAGCAGATTCGGGGGGCTGGCCGGGGAGCTGTTTTTT.

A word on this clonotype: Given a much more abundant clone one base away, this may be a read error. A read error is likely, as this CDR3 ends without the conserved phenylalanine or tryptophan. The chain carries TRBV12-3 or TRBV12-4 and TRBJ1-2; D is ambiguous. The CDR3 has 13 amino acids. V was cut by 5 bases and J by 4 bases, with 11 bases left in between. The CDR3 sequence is CASSTQSIYGYTL. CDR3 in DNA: TGTGCCAGCAGTACTCAAAGTATCTATGGCTACACCCTC.

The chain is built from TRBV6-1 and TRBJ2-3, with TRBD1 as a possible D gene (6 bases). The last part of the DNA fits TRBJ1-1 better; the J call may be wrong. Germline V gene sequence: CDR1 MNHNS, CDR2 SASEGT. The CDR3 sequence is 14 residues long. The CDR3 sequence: CASSGVGADLGAFF. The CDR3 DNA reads TGTGCCAGCAGTGGTGTGGGGGCGGACCTTGGAGCTTTCTTT.

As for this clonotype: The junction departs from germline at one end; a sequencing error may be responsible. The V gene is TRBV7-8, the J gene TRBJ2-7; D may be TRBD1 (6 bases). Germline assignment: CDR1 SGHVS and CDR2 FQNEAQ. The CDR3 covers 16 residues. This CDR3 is CASSSSGPGVYYEQYF. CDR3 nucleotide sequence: TGTGCCAGCAGCTCATCGGGACCAGGGGTTTACTACGAACAGTACTTC.

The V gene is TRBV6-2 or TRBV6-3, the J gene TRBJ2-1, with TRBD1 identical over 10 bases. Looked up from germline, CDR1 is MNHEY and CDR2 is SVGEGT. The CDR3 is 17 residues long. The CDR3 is CDSSYLIGDRGHNEQFF. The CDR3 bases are TGTGATAGCAGTTACCTTATAGGGGACAGGGGTCACAATGAGCAGTTCTTC.